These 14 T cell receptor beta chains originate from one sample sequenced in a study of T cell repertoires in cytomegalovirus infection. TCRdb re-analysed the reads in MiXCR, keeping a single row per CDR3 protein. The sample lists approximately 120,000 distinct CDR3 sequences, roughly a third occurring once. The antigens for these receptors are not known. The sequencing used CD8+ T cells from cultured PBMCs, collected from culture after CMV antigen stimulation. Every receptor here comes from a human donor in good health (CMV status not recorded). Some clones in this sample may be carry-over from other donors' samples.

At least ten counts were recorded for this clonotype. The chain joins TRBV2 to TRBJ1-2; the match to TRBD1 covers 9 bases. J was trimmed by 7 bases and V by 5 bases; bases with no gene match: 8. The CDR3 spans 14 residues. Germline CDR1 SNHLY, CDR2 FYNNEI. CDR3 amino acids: CASSQTGTGFGYTF. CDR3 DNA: TGTGCCAGCAGTCAAACCGGGACAGGGTTTGGCTACACCTTC.

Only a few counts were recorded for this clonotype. The CDR3 here is CASSLIGMEQYF. CDR3 bases: TGTGCCAGCAGCTTAATTGGAATGGAGCAGTACTTC. The chain employs TRBV11-2 and TRBJ2-7; D not certain. The CDR3 covers 12 residues. The germline gives CDR1 SGHAT, CDR2 FQNNGV. With 2 bases removed from V and 7 bases from J, the gap between germline ends came to 9 bases. The full variable domain, in which reference TRBV11-2 and TRBJ2-7 provide the parts outside the CDR3, is EAGVAQSPRYKIIEKRQSVAFWCNPISGHATLYWYQQILGQGPKLLIQFQNNGVVDDSQLPKDRFSAERLKGVDSTLKIQPAKLEDSAVYLCASSLIGMEQYFGPGTRLTVT.

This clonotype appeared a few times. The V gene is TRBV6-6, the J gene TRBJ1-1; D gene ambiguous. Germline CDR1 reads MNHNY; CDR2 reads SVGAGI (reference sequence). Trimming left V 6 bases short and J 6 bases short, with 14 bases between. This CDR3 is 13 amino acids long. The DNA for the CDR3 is TGTGCCAGCAGCCCAGACAATCATCCTGAAGCTTTCTTT. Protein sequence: CASSPDNHPEAFF.

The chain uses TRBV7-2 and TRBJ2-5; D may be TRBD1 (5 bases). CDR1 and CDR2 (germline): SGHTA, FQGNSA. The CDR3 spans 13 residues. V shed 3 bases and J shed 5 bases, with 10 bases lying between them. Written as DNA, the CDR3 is TGTGCCAGCAGCTTTTGGCAGGGCGAGACCCAGTACTTC. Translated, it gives CASSFWQGETQYF.

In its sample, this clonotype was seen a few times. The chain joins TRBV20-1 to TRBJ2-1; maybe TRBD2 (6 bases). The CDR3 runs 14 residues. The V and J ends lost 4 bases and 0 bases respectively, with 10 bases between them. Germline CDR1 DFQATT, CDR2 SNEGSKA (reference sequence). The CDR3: CSATGLSSYNEQFF. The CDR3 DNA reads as TGCAGTGCTACGGGACTGAGCTCCTACAATGAGCAGTTCTTC.

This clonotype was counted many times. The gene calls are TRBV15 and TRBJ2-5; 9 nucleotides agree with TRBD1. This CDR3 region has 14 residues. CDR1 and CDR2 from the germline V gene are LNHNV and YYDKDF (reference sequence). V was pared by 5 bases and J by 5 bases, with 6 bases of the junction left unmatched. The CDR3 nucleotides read TGTGCCACCAGCGGGGACAGGGCAGTCGAGACCCAGTACTTC. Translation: CATSGDRAVETQYF.

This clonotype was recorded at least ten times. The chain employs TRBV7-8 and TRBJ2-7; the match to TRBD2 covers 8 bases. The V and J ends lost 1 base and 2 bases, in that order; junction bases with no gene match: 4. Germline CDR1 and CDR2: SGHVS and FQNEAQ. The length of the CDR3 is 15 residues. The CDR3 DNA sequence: TGTGCCAGCAGCTTAGTAGCGGGGATTCCCTACGAGCAGTACTTC. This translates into CASSLVAGIPYEQYF.

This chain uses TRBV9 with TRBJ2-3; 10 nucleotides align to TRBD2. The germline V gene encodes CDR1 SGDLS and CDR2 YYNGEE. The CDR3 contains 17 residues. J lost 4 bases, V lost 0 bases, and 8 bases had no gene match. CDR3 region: CASSVVASGGVADTQYF. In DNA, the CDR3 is TGTGCCAGCAGCGTAGTGGCTAGCGGGGGCGTCGCAGATACGCAGTATTTT.

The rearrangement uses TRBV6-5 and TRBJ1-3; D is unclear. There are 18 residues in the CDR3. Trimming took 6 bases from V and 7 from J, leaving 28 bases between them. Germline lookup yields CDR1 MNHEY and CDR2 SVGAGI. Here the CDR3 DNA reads TGTGCCAGCAGCTCCCACGTTGCGACGGGAGAGTTGACTAACACCATATATTTT. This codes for CASSSHVATGELTNTIYF.

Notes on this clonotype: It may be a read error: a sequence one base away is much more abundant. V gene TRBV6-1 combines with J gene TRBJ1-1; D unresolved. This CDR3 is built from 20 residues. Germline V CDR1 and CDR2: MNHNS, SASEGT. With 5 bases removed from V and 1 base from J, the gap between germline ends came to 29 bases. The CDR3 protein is CASSYHVPSEAQVKNTEAFF. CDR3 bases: TGTGCCAGCAGTTACCACGTTCCGAGCGAAGCTCAAGTAAAGAACACTGAAGCTTTCTTT.

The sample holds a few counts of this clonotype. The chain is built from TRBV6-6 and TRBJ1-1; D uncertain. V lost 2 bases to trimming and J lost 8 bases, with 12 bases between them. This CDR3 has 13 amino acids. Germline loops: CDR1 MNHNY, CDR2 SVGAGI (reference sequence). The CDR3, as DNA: TGTGCCAGCAGTTACCGACGAAACTTGGAAGCTTTCTTT. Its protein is CASSYRRNLEAFF.

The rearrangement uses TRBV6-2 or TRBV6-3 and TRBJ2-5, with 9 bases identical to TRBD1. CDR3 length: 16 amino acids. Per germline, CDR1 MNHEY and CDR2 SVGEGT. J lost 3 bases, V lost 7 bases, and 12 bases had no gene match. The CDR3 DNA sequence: TGTGCCAGCACCTACGAAAAAGACAGGGGGAAAGAGACCCAGTACTTC. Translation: CASTYEKDRGKETQYF.

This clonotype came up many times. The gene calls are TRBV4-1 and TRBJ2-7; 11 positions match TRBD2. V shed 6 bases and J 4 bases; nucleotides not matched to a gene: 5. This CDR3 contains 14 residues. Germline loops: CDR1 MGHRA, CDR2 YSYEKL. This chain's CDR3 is CASSSSGGAYEQYF. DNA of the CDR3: TGCGCCAGCAGTAGTAGCGGGGGGGCGTACGAGCAGTACTTC.

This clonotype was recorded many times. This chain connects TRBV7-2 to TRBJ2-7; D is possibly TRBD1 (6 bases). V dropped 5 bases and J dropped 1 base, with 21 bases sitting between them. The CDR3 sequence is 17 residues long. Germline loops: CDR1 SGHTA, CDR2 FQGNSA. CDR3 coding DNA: TGTGCCAGCAGCCCCGACTCAGGGGTCTTATATTCCTACGAGCAGTACTTC. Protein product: CASSPDSGVLYSYEQYF.